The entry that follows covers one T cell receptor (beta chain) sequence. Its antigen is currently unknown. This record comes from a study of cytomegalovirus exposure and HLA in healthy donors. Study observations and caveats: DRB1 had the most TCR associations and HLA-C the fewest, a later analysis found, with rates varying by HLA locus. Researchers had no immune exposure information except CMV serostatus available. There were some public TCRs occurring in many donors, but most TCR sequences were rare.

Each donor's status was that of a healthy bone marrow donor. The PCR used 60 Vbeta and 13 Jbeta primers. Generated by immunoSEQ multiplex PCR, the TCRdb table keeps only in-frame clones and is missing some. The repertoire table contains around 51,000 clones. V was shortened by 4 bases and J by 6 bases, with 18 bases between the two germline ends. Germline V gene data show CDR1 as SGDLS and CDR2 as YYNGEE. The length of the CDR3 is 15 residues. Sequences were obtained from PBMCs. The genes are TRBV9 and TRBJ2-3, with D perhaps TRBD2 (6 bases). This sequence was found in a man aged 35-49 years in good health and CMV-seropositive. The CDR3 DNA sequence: TGTGCCAGCAGCTCTAACCAGGCGGGAAGGGATACGCAGTATTTT. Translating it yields CASSSNQAGRDTQYF.